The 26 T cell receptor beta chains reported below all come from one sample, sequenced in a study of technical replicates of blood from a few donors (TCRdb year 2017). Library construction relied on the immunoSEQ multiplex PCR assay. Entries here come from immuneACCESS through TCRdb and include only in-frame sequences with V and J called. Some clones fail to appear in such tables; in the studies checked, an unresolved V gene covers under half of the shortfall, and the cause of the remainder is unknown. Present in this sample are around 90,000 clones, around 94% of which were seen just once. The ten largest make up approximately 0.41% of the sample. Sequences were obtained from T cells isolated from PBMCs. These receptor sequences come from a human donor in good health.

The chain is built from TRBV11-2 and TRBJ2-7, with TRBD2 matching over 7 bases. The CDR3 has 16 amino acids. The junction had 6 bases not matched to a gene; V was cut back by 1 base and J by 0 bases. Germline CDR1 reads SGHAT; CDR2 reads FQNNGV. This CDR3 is CASSLVGGSSSYEQYF. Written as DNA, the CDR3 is TGTGCCAGCAGCTTAGTGGGCGGGAGTAGCTCCTACGAGCAGTACTTC. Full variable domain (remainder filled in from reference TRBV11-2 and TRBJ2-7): EAGVAQSPRYKIIEKRQSVAFWCNPISGHATLYWYQQILGQGPKLLIQFQNNGVVDDSQLPKDRFSAERLKGVDSTLKIQPAKLEDSAVYLCASSLVGGSSSYEQYFGPGTRLTVT.

Written as DNA, the CDR3 is TGTGCCAGCAGCCCCTTCGGGAGGGGCGCAGATACGCAGTATTTT. This translates into CASSPFGRGADTQYF. The chain is built from TRBV28 and TRBJ2-3; the match to TRBD2 covers 8 bases. The germline V gene encodes CDR1 MDHEN and CDR2 SYDVKM. The junction had 9 bases not matched to a gene; V was cut back by 6 bases and J by 4 bases. This CDR3 contains 15 residues.

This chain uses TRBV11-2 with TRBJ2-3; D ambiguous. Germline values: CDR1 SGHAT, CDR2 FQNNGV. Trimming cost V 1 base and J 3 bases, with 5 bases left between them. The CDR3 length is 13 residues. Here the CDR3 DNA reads TGTGCCAGCAGCTTAGGCCAGACAGATACGCAGTATTTT. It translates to CASSLGQTDTQYF.

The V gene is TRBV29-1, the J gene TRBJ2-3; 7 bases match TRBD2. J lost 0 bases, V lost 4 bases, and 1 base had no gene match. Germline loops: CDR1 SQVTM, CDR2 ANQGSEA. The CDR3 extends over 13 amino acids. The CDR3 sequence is CSVGGGSTDTQYF. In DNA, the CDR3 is TGCAGCGTTGGGGGGGGGAGCACAGATACGCAGTATTTT.

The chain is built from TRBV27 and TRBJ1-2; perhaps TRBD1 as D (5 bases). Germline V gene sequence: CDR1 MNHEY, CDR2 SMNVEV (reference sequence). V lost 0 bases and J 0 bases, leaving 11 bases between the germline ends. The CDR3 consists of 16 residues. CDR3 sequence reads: CASSLSSQGTNYGYTF. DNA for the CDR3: TGTGCCAGCAGTTTATCGTCTCAGGGTACTAACTATGGCTACACCTTC.

The CDR3 nucleotides read TGTGCCAGCAGAGAACGGGGTTCGTACGAGCAGTACTTC. Its protein product is CASRERGSYEQYF. The chain has TRBV2 and TRBJ2-7, with D maybe TRBD2 (5 bases). Per the germline V gene, CDR1 is SNHLY and CDR2 is FYNNEI. Trimming removed 6 bases at V and 4 bases at J, with 13 bases between. This CDR3 spans 13 amino acids.

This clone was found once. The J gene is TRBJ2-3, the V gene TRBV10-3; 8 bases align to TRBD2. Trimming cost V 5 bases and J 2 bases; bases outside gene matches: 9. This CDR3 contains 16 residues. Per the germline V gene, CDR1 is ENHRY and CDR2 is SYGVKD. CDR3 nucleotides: TGTGCCATCAGTTTAACTAGCGGAGCATTCACAGATACGCAGTATTTT. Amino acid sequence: CAISLTSGAFTDTQYF.

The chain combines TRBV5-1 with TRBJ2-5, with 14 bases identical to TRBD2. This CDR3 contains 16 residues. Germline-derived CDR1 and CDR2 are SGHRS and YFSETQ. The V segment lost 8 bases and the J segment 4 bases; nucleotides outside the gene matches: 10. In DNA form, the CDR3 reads TGCGCCAGGCTGGCAGGGACTAGCGGGAGCTCAGAGACCCAGTACTTC. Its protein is CARLAGTSGSSETQYF.

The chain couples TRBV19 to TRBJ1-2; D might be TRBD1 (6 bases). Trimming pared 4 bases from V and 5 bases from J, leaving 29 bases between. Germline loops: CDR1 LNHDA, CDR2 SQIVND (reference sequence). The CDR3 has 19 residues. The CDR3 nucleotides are TGTGCCAGTAGTAGAAAGAGGGAAGGGACATCTCTCGTCCATTATGGCTACACCTTC. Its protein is CASSRKREGTSLVHYGYTF.

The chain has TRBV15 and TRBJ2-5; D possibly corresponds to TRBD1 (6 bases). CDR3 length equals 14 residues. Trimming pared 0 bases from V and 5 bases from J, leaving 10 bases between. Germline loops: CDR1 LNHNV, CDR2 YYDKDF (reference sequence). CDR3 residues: CATSREGARETQYF. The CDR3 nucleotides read TGTGCCACCAGCAGAGAGGGGGCAAGGGAGACCCAGTACTTC. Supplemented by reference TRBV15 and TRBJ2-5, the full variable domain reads DAMVIQNPRYQVTQFGKPVTLSCSQTLNHNVMYWYQQKSSQAPKLLFHYYDKDFNNEADTPDNFQSRRPNTSFCFLDIRSPGLGDTAMYLCATSREGARETQYFGPGTRLLVL.

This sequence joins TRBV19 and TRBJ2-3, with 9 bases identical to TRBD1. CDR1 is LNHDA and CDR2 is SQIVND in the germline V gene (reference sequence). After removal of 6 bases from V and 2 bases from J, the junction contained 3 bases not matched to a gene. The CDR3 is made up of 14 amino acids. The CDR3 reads CASRGQGLTDTQYF. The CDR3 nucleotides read TGTGCCAGTAGGGGACAGGGCCTCACAGATACGCAGTATTTT.

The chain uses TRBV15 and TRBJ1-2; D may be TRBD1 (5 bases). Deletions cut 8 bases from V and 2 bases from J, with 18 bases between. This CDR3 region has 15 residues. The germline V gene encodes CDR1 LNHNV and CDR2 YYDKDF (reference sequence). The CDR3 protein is CATFGAINYNYGYTF. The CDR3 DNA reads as TGTGCCACCTTTGGGGCCATAAATTACAACTATGGCTACACCTTC.

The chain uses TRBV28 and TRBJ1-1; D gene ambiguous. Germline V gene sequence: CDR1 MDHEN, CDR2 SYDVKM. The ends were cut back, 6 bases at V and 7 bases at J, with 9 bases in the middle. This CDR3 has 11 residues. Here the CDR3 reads CASSLTHEAFF. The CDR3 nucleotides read TGTGCCAGCAGCCTGACACATGAAGCTTTCTTT.

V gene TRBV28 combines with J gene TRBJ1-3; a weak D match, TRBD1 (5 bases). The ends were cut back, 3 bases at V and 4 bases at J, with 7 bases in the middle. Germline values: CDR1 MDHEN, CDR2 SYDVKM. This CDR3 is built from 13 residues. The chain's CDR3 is CASSLGGGNTIYF. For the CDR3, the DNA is TGTGCCAGCAGTTTGGGGGGAGGAAACACCATATATTTT.

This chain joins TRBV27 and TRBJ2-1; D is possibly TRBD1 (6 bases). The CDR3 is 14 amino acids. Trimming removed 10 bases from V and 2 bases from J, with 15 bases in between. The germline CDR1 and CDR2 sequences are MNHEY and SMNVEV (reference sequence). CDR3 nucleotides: TGTGCCACCCAGACAAGGGGGACCTACAATGAGCAGTTCTTC. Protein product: CATQTRGTYNEQFF.

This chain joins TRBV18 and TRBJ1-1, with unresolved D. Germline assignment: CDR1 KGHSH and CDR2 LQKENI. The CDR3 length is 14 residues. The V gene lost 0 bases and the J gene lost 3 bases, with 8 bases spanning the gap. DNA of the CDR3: TGTGCCAGCTCACCACCACGCGGGGACACTGAAGCTTTCTTT. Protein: CASSPPRGDTEAFF.

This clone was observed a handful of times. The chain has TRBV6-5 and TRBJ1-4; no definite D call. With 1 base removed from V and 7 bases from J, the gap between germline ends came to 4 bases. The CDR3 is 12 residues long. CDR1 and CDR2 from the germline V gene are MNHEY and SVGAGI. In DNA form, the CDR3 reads TGTGCCAGCAGTTACTACGGTGAAAAACTGTTTTTT. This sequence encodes CASSYYGEKLFF.

The CDR3 DNA reads TGCGCCAGCAGCCAAGAGCGGGTGGTCAATGAGCAGTTCTTC. Protein product: CASSQERVVNEQFF. V usage is TRBV4-1 and J usage is TRBJ2-1; a weak D match, TRBD2 (5 bases). Germline V gene sequence: CDR1 MGHRA, CDR2 YSYEKL. V lost 0 bases and J lost 6, with 9 bases in between. The CDR3 is 14 amino acids.

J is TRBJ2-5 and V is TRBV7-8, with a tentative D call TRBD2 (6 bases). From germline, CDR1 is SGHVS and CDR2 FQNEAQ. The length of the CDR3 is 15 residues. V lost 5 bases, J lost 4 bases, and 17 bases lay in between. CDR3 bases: TGTGCCAGCAGCCAGACCGGGAGCTGGGCAGAGACCCAGTACTTC. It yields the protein CASSQTGSWAETQYF. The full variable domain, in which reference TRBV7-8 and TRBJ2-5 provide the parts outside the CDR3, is GAGVSQSPRYKVAKRGQDVALRCDPISGHVSLFWYQQALGQGPEFLTYFQNEAQLDKSGLPSDRFFAERPEGSVSTLKIQRTQQEDSAVYLCASSQTGSWAETQYFGPGTRLLVL.

CDR3 sequence reads: CASSILTGSYNEQFF. CDR3 bases: TGTGCCAGTAGTATACTGACAGGCTCCTACAATGAGCAGTTCTTC. V and J are TRBV19 and TRBJ2-1; possibly TRBD1 for D (6 bases). Germline CDR1 is LNHDA and CDR2 is SQIVND (reference sequence). The germline V and J ends were trimmed by 2 bases and 0 bases, with 8 bases remaining between them. This CDR3 comprises 15 residues.

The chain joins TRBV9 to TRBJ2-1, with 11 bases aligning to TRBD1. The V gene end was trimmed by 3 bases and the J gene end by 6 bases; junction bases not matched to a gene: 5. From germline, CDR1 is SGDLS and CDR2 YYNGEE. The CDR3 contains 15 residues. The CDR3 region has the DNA TGTGCCAGCAGCGACGGGACAGGGGGGGCCAATGAGCAGTTCTTC. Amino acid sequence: CASSDGTGGANEQFF.

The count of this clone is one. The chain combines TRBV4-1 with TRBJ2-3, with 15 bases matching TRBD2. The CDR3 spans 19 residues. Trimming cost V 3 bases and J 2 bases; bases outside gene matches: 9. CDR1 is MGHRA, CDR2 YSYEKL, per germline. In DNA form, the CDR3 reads TGCGCCAGCAGCCAGTCCACCGGGACTAGCGGGAGGAACACAGATACGCAGTATTTT. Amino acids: CASSQSTGTSGRNTDTQYF.

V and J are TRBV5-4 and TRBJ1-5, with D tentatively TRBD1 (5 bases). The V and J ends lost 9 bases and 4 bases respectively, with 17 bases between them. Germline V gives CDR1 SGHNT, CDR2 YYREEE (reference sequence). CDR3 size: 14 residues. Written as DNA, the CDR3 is TGTGCCACCCACGTCCTGGGGGGGAATCAGCCCCAGCATTTT. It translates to CATHVLGGNQPQHF. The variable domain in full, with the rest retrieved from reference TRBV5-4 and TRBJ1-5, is ETGVTQSPTHLIKTRGQQVTLRCSSQSGHNTVSWYQQALGQGPQFIFQYYREEENGRGNFPPRFSGLQFPNYSSELNVNALELDDSALYLCATHVLGGNQPQHFGDGTRLSIL.

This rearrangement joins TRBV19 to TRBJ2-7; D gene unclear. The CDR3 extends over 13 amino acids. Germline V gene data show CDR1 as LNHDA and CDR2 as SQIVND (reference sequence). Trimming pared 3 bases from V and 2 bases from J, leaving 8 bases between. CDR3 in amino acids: CASSISQPYEQYF. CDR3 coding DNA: TGTGCCAGTAGTATTTCACAGCCCTACGAGCAGTACTTC.

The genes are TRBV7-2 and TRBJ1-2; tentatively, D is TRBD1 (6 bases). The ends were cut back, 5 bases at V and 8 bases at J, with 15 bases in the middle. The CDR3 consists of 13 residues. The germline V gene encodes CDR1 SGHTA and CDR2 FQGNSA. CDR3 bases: TGTGCCAGCAGCCTAAACCCAGGGGACGGCTACACCTTC. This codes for CASSLNPGDGYTF.

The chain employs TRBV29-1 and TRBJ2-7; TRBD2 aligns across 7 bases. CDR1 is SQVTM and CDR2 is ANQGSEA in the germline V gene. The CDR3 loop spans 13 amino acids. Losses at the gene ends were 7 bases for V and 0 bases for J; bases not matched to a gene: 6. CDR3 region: CSARGGASYEQYF. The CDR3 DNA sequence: TGCAGCGCCCGCGGGGGAGCCTCCTACGAGCAGTACTTC.